The sequence of this TCR beta chain was determined in a study of CD8+ T cells in alopecia areata. The treatment: oral pan-JAK inhibitor, 5-10 mg twice daily. As the sequencing template, cDNA was produced by extracting RNA and reverse transcribing it. Here immunoSEQ multiplex PCR was the method, and the copy in TCRdb shows in-frame clones only, minus some. Of some 99,000 clones in the sample, roughly two thirds are singletons; the top ten hold roughly a sixth. Germline V gives CDR1 GTSNPN, CDR2 SVGIG (reference sequence). The CDR3 spans 14 residues. Deletions cut 3 bases from V and 1 base from J, with 9 bases between. This clone was counted only a few times.

Source: CD8+ T cells sorted from blood, taken at week 4, from a patient treated with tofacitinib. The receptor's source is a human donor with alopecia areata. V is TRBV30 and J is TRBJ2-2; D remains ambiguous. The DNA of the CDR3 is TGTGCCTGGAGAAATCAGCAGAACACCGGGGAGCTGTTTTTT. Residues: CAWRNQQNTGELFF.